What follows are 14 T cell receptor beta chains derived from one specimen sequenced in a study of blood T cell repertoires in COVID-19. Here immunoSEQ multiplex PCR was the method, and the copy in TCRdb shows in-frame clones only, minus some. The sample carries approximately 440,000 clones, roughly 91% recorded once. The sample was PBMCs or T cells enriched from blood (not recorded which). The receptors here all came from a man aged 18 to 30 who had recovered from COVID-19.

This chain joins TRBV4-2 and TRBJ2-1; weak D call: TRBD2 (6 bases). V was cut by 4 bases and J by 6 bases, with 19 bases left in between. The germline V gene has CDR1 LGHNA and CDR2 YNFKEQ. The CDR3 extends over 16 amino acids. In DNA form, the CDR3 reads TGTGCCAGCAGCCTTCAGGACGGGAGCTCGTTCAATGAGCAGTTCTTC. This codes for CASSLQDGSSFNEQFF.

The chain recombines TRBV19 with TRBJ2-7; 8 bases map to TRBD1. V dropped 4 bases and J dropped 0; count of bases not matched to a gene: 5. The length of the CDR3 is 15 residues. Looked up from germline, CDR1 is LNHDA and CDR2 is SQIVND (reference sequence). CDR3 DNA sequence: TGTGCCAGTAGTAACCCAGGGGGCAACTCCTACGAGCAGTACTTC. Its translation is CASSNPGGNSYEQYF.

The chain couples TRBV2 to TRBJ1-1, with 7 bases lining up with TRBD1. J lost 6 bases, V lost 5 bases, and 6 bases had no gene match. The CDR3 runs 13 residues. In germline, CDR1 is SNHLY, CDR2 FYNNEI. DNA for the CDR3: TGTGCCAGCAGTATACAGGGGCGGCCTGAAGCTTTCTTT. Amino acid sequence: CASSIQGRPEAFF.

The chain uses TRBV5-1 and TRBJ1-6; TRBD1 is a possible D gene (5 bases). V was pared by 1 base and J by 6 bases, with 17 bases between. The CDR3 length is 17 residues. Germline CDR1 SGHRS, CDR2 YFSETQ. CDR3: CASSLTLQGAVNSPLHF. The CDR3 nucleotides read TGCGCCAGCAGCTTGACGCTCCAGGGCGCGGTTAATTCACCCCTCCACTTT.

The chain joins TRBV13 to TRBJ1-1, with D possibly being TRBD1 (5 bases). Trimming took 5 bases from V and 5 from J, leaving 12 bases between them. The CDR3 runs 13 residues. Per the germline V gene, CDR1 is PRHDT and CDR2 is FYEKMQ (reference sequence). CDR3 sequence reads: CASSPGEGTEAFF. CDR3 in DNA: TGTGCCAGCAGCCCCGGGGAGGGGACTGAAGCTTTCTTT.

This chain uses TRBV5-1 with TRBJ1-6; 7 bases match TRBD1. From germline, CDR1 is SGHRS and CDR2 YFSETQ. The CDR3 spans 14 residues. Unmatched junction bases numbered 8, after V lost 4 bases and J lost 10 bases. CDR3 amino acids: CASSPGQEGSPLHF. CDR3 nucleotide sequence: TGCGCCAGCAGCCCAGGACAGGAAGGATCACCCCTCCACTTT.

V is TRBV7-6 and J is TRBJ2-1, with 10 bases identical to TRBD2. The junction had 3 bases not matched to a gene; V was cut back by 1 base and J by 6 bases. The germline V gene has CDR1 SGHVS and CDR2 FNYEAQ. This CDR3 has 15 residues. The DNA of the CDR3 is TGTGCCAGCAGCTTAGTAGCGGGAGGCCTCAATGAGCAGTTCTTC. Encoded protein: CASSLVAGGLNEQFF. The whole variable domain, filled in from reference TRBV7-6 and TRBJ2-1, reads GAGVSQSPRYKVTKRGQDVALRCDPISGHVSLYWYRQALGQGPEFLTYFNYEAQQDKSGLPNDRFSAERPEGSISTLTIQRTEQRDSAMYRCASSLVAGGLNEQFFGPGTRLTVL.

V usage is TRBV7-3 and J usage is TRBJ2-7, with D unresolved. There are 14 residues in the CDR3. V lost 2 bases to trimming and J lost 2 bases, with 10 bases between them. Germline V gene lookup returns CDR1 SGHTA and CDR2 FQGTGA. CDR3 coding DNA: TGTGCCAGCAGCTTAGATGGCGGTCCCTACGAGCAGTACTTC. This gives the protein CASSLDGGPYEQYF.

This clone appeared once. The rearrangement uses TRBV10-2 and TRBJ2-1; D uncertain. In germline, CDR1 is WSHSY, CDR2 SAAADI. Trimming removed 4 bases at V and 13 bases at J, with 11 bases between. CDR3 length: 11 residues. Written as DNA, the CDR3 is TGCGCCAGCAGTGGTGCGCTTACCCAGTTCTTC. Translation gives CASSGALTQFF.

This chain links TRBV21-1 with TRBJ2-2; the table calls TRBD1, which could not be checked here. TRBV21-1 is assigned pseudogene status. CDR3 length equals 17 residues. The CDR3 here is CASSKESGTGIDGELFF. The DNA of the CDR3 is TGTGCCAGCAGCAAAGAGTCCGGGACAGGGATTGACGGGGAGCTGTTTTTT.

The gene calls are TRBV3-1 (or the pseudogene TRBV3-2) and TRBJ1-2; TRBD1 matches 9 bases. The V gene end was trimmed by 2 bases and the J gene end by 5 bases; junction bases not matched to a gene: 6. Germline lookup yields CDR1 LGHDT and CDR2 YNNKEL (reference sequence). This CDR3 is built from 15 residues. Here the CDR3 DNA reads TGTGCCAGCAGCCAATTTCAGGACAGGGGTTATGGCTACACCTTC. Protein sequence: CASSQFQDRGYGYTF.

V is TRBV5-5 and J is TRBJ1-4; 9 bases line up with TRBD1. The ends lost 4 bases at V and 8 bases at J; junction bases unmatched: 9. Per germline, CDR1 SGHKS and CDR2 YYEKEE (reference sequence). This CDR3 has 15 amino acids. The CDR3 sequence is CASSRGQGRAEKLFF. The CDR3 coding sequence is TGTGCCAGCAGCCGAGGACAGGGGAGAGCAGAAAAACTGTTTTTT.

This clone was found once. The chain carries TRBV29-1 and TRBJ1-1; D may be TRBD1 (5 bases). With 4 bases removed from V and 0 bases from J, the gap between germline ends came to 9 bases. CDR1 and CDR2 from the germline V gene are SQVTM and ANQGSEA. This CDR3 has 13 residues. The CDR3 region has the DNA TGCAGCGTTGTAGGGGAAATGAACACTGAAGCTTTCTTT. It translates to CSVVGEMNTEAFF.

In its sample, this clone was seen once. The J gene is TRBJ2-5, the V gene TRBV9, with 7 bases fitting TRBD2. Germline lookup yields CDR1 SGDLS and CDR2 YYNGEE. This CDR3 is built from 15 residues. The junction had 7 bases not matched to a gene; V was cut back by 0 bases and J by 5 bases. The CDR3 loop is CASSVAAGEAETQYF. For the CDR3, the DNA is TGTGCCAGCAGCGTAGCTGCGGGAGAGGCGGAGACCCAGTACTTC.